This TCR beta chain appears in the sequencing data of a study of cytomegalovirus exposure and HLA in healthy donors. As regards this clone: Antigen specificity is unknown. An end of the junction does not agree with germline; a read error may underlie this.

The study ran its PCR with 60 Vbeta and 13 Jbeta primers. Sequenced by immunoSEQ multiplex PCR; TCRdb stores in-frame clones only, minus some. This table holds approximately 170,000 clones, around 78% found once. The study, taken as a whole, reports: Several of the most significant clusters appeared linked to common viral pathogens, based on a later analysis.

The sample was PBMCs. The clonotype comes from a man aged 35 to 55 in good health and CMV-seronegative.

CDR3 sequence reads: CAWSVGGILKNSQYF. The CDR3 DNA follows: TGTGCCTGGAGTGTCGGAGGGATACTCAAAAACAGTCAGTACTTC. The chain carries TRBV30 and TRBJ2-4; possibly TRBD2 for D (6 bases). CDR1 is GTSNPN and CDR2 is SVGIG in the germline V gene (reference sequence). The CDR3 is made up of 15 amino acids.